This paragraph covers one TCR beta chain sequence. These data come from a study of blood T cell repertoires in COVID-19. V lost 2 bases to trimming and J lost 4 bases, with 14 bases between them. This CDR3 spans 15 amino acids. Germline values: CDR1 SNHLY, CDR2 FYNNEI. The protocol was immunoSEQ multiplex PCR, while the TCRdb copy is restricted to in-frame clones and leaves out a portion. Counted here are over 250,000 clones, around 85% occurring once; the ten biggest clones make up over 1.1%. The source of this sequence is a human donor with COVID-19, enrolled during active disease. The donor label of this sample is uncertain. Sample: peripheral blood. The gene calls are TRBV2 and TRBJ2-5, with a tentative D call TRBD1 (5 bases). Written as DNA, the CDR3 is TGTGCCAGCAGTGAACTAGGGGTTCAGGTAGAGACCCAGTACTTC. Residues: CASSELGVQVETQYF. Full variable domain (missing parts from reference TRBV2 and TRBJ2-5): EPEVTQTPSHQVTQMGQEVILRCVPISNHLYFYWYRQILGQKVEFLVSFYNNEISEKSEIFDDQFSVERPDGSNFTLKIRSTKLEDSAMYFCASSELGVQVETQYFGPGTRLLVL.